Listed below are T cell receptor beta chains from one sample, sequenced in a study of control samples from healthy donors and cancer patients. Only in-frame clones appear in the TCRdb table, and some are missing; sequencing was by immunoSEQ multiplex PCR. Among 120,000 to 150,000 clones listed, 89% were seen once. Sequencing was done on a sample of blood. These receptors all come from a man aged 25-40 years in good health. Each CDR3 is given with its conserved first and last residue. The D gene is left open where the match is weak. Not every row has a clone size; where given, it reads once, few, many or a size class.

>NA|TRBD1|TRBJ1-2|TRBV3-1/TRBV3-2
CASSTRGQASGYGYTF
TGTGCCAGCAGCACCCGAGGACAGGCCTCTGGCTATGGCTACACCTTC
>once|TRBD1|TRBJ1-2|TRBV24-1
CATGDRVGYGYTF
TGTGCCACCGGGGACAGGGTAGGATATGGCTACACCTTC
>NA|NA|TRBJ2-1|TRBV12-3/TRBV12-4
CASSLAIQGGQFF
TGTGCCAGCAGTTTAGCCATCCAAGGGGGGCAGTTCTTC
>NA|TRBD1|TRBJ1-4|TRBV6-2/TRBV6-3
CASSYGTGNEKLFF
TGTGCCAGCAGTTACGGGACAGGGAATGAAAAACTGTTTTTT
>NA|TRBD1|TRBJ1-5|TRBV7-2
CASSGRTGNQPQHF
TGTGCCAGCAGCGGGAGGACAGGGAATCAGCCCCAGCATTTT
>NA|NA|TRBJ1-5|TRBV30
CAWSVSGRGQPQHF
TGTGCCTGGAGTGTATCAGGGCGCGGTCAGCCCCAGCATTTT
>NA|TRBD2|TRBJ2-1|TRBV27
CASSLSGSPYNEQFF
TGTGCCAGCAGTTTAAGCGGGAGCCCATACAATGAGCAGTTCTTC
>NA|NA|TRBJ2-7|TRBV7-9
CASSSLGTGKSGGPYEQYF
TGTGCCAGCAGCTCACTTGGGACAGGGAAGTCGGGAGGGCCCTACGAGCAGTACTTC
>NA|TRBD2|TRBJ2-2|TRBV7-8
CASSSTSAYTGELFF
TGTGCCAGCAGCTCGACTAGCGCTTACACCGGGGAGCTGTTTTTT
>NA|NA|TRBJ1-3|TRBV5-1
CASSFYGSGDSGNTIYF
TGCGCCAGCAGCTTTTATGGCAGCGGAGACTCTGGAAACACCATATATTTT
>NA|TRBD2|TRBJ2-3|TRBV24-1
CATSDFSGLARGSDTQYF
TGTGCCACCAGTGATTTCTCGGGACTAGCAAGGGGGTCAGATACGCAGTATTTT
>few|TRBD1|TRBJ2-7|TRBV7-2
CASSLNRGTYEQYF
TGTGCCAGCAGCTTAAACAGGGGGACCTACGAGCAGTACTTC
>NA|NA|TRBJ1-1|TRBV5-8
CASMTFRDTEAFF
TGTGCCAGCATGACATTCCGGGACACTGAAGCTTTCTTT
>NA|TRBD2|TRBJ2-7|TRBV3-1/TRBV3-2
CASSPPGGASEQYF
TGTGCCAGCAGCCCTCCGGGGGGGGCGAGTGAGCAGTACTTC
>NA|TRBD1|TRBJ2-7|TRBV27
CASSYGQVYEQYF
TGTGCCAGCAGTTACGGACAGGTCTACGAGCAGTACTTC
>NA|NA|TRBJ2-5|TRBV7-9
CASSPEPRGLLLETQYF
TGTGCCAGCAGCCCAGAACCCAGAGGGTTGCTGTTGGAGACCCAGTACTTC
>NA|NA|TRBJ2-2|TRBV7-3
CASSIGQPGTGELFF
TGTGCCAGCAGCATCGGACAGCCGGGCACCGGGGAGCTGTTTTTT
>once|NA|TRBJ2-1|TRBV24-1
CATSRPSRGNEQFF
TGTGCCACCAGTCGGCCTAGTCGGGGCAATGAGCAGTTCTTC
>NA|NA|TRBJ1-6|TRBV21-1
CASSLHSKESPLHF
TGTGCCAGCAGCTTACACAGCAAGGAATCACCCCTCCACTTT
>NA|NA|TRBJ1-5|TRBV4-3
CASSQGIRLPGPQHF
TGCGCCAGCAGCCAAGGGATTCGTCTACCGGGGCCCCAGCATTTT
>NA|NA|TRBJ2-2|TRBV7-3
CASSSGTTNTGELFF
TGTGCCAGCAGTTCCGGGACAACGAACACCGGGGAGCTGTTTTTT
>NA|TRBD2|TRBJ2-2|TRBV7-6
CASRTSGRTGELFF
TGTGCCAGCAGGACTAGCGGGAGGACCGGGGAGCTGTTTTTT
>NA|TRBD1|TRBJ2-7|TRBV2
CASTTGTGDNEQYF
TGTGCCAGCACCACCGGGACAGGGGACAACGAGCAGTACTTC
>NA|NA|TRBJ2-7|TRBV7-9
CASSLVGGPGEQYF
TGTGCCAGCAGCTTAGTGGGGGGCCCGGGCGAGCAGTACTTC
>NA|TRBD2|TRBJ2-7|TRBV25-1
CASMGAGGYEQYF
TGTGCCAGCATGGGAGCGGGGGGCTACGAGCAGTACTTC
>NA|NA|TRBJ2-7|TRBV11-3
CASSQDSSYEQYF
TGTGCCAGCAGCCAGGACAGCTCCTACGAGCAGTACTTC
>NA|NA|TRBJ2-3|TRBV14
CASSQRDTQYF
TGTGCCAGCAGCCAACGAGATACGCAGTATTTT
>NA|TRBD1|TRBJ1-2|TRBV2
CASSVDRGSNGYTF
TGTGCCAGCAGTGTTGACAGGGGGTCGAATGGCTACACCTTC